What follows are 12 T cell receptor beta chains derived from one specimen sequenced in a study of identical twins. TCRdb re-derived calls from the 5' RACE reads in MiXCR, one entry per CDR3 protein. The sample includes about 430,000 distinct CDR3 sequences, around 18% of them seen just once. Material: naive T cells sorted from blood. These receptors all stem from a middle-aged man in good health.

A few counts support this clonotype. The V and J genes are TRBV6-1 and TRBJ1-5; 9 nucleotides agree with TRBD1. The junction had 10 bases not matched to a gene; V was cut back by 6 bases and J by 7 bases. Germline V gives CDR1 MNHNS, CDR2 SASEGT. The CDR3 extends over 15 amino acids. CDR3 in amino acids: CASSRRGTGLQPQHF. Written as DNA, the CDR3 is TGTGCCAGCAGCCGGAGGGGGACAGGGCTGCAGCCCCAGCATTTT.

This clonotype was counted only a few times. The chain carries TRBV20-1 and TRBJ1-2, with TRBD1 as a possible D gene (5 bases). The CDR3 runs to 12 residues. Germline CDR1 and CDR2: DFQATT and SNEGSKA (reference sequence). CDR3 protein: CKTLEGNYGYTF. The CDR3 DNA is TGCAAGACTCTCGAGGGGAACTATGGCTACACCTTC.

This clonotype has only a few counts. The rearrangement links TRBV3-1 to TRBJ2-1; TRBD2 agrees at 12 bases. The CDR3 consists of 16 residues. V gave up 4 bases and J gave up 3 bases; unmatched junction bases: 4. Germline CDR1 is LGHDT and CDR2 is YNNKEL (reference sequence). CDR3 sequence (DNA): TGTGCCAGCAGCCCTCTGACTAGCGGGGGCTACAATGAGCAGTTCTTC. This translates into CASSPLTSGGYNEQFF.

The chain is built from TRBV12-3 or TRBV12-4 and TRBJ1-5; D gene ambiguous. V was trimmed by 5 bases and J by 4 bases, leaving 12 bases between them. The CDR3 contains 14 residues. The CDR3 region has the DNA TGTGCCAGCAGTGGTGAGGGCGGGAATCAGCCCCAGCATTTT. Encoded protein: CASSGEGGNQPQHF.

This clonotype has a count of ten or more. This sequence joins TRBV28 and TRBJ2-2; TRBD2 might be the D (7 bases). CDR3 length: 15 amino acids. Germline V CDR1 and CDR2: MDHEN, SYDVKM. The ends were cut back, 4 bases at V and 2 bases at J, with 11 bases in the middle. The CDR3 bases are TGTGCCAGCAGTTGGTCGGGGGGCAACACCGGGGAGCTGTTTTTT. Protein sequence: CASSWSGGNTGELFF.

This clonotype was found a few times. The genes are TRBV6-1 and TRBJ2-3; 8 nucleotides agree with TRBD2. Germline V gives CDR1 MNHNS, CDR2 SASEGT. The junction had 7 bases not matched to a gene; V was cut back by 7 bases and J by 1 base. CDR3 length equals 15 residues. CDR3 nucleotide sequence: TGTGCCAGCAACGTCAAGACTAGCGGCACAGATACGCAGTATTTT. Protein sequence: CASNVKTSGTDTQYF.

The sample holds a few counts of this clonotype. CDR3: CASSLAAGGTMDIQYF. CDR3 coding DNA: TGTGCCAGCAGCTTAGCAGCGGGGGGGACTATGGACATTCAGTACTTC. This chain links TRBV7-2 with TRBJ2-4; 10 bases fit TRBD2. V gave up 0 bases and J gave up 8 bases; unmatched junction bases: 7. Germline V gene sequence: CDR1 SGHTA, CDR2 FQGNSA. This CDR3 has 16 residues.

This clonotype was counted a few times. The CDR3 DNA sequence: TGTGCCAGCAGTTTAGATAGGAAAAACATTCAGTACTTC. Amino acid sequence: CASSLDRKNIQYF. V is TRBV12-3 or TRBV12-4 and J is TRBJ2-4; no definite D call. This CDR3 is built from 13 residues. Trimming took off 1 base at V and 4 bases at J, with 5 bases between the two ends.

The table lists this clonotype with many counts. The gene calls are TRBV6-1 and TRBJ2-7; 8 bases are a match to TRBD1. Germline CDR1 reads MNHNS; CDR2 reads SASEGT. The junction had 6 bases not matched to a gene; V was cut back by 5 bases and J by 3 bases. The CDR3 covers 14 residues. This chain's CDR3 is CASSQAGGIYEQYF. The CDR3 DNA reads TGTGCCAGCAGTCAGGCAGGGGGCATCTACGAGCAGTACTTC.

This clonotype was seen a few times. The chain recombines TRBV5-1 with TRBJ1-2, with 7 bases aligning to TRBD1. J lost 4 bases, V lost 4 bases, and 4 bases had no gene match. Per germline, CDR1 SGHRS and CDR2 YFSETQ. The CDR3 totals 13 residues. For the CDR3, the DNA is TGCGCCAGCAGCAACAGGGGAGGCTATGGCTACACCTTC. Protein sequence: CASSNRGGYGYTF. Filled out from reference TRBV5-1 and TRBJ1-2, the complete variable domain reads KAGVTQTPRYLIKTRGQQVTLSCSPISGHRSVSWYQQTPGQGLQFLFEYFSETQRNKGNFPGRFSGRQFSNSRSEMNVSTLELGDSALYLCASSNRGGYGYTFGSGTRLTVV.

This clonotype came up a few times. The chain couples TRBV10-3 to TRBJ2-7; D is ambiguous. This CDR3 region has 16 residues. Germline CDR1 and CDR2: ENHRY and SYGVKD. Trimming pared 0 bases from V and 6 bases from J, leaving 18 bases between. CDR3 bases: TGTGCCATCAGTGAGTCCCTACGGACGGTCAAGAGCGAGCAGTACTTC. Encoded protein: CAISESLRTVKSEQYF.

The J gene is TRBJ1-1, the V gene TRBV5-1; no firm D call. Germline V gives CDR1 SGHRS, CDR2 YFSETQ. The CDR3 covers 11 residues. Trimming removed 4 bases from V and 8 bases from J, with 9 bases in between. CDR3 in amino acids: CASSGYGEAFF. DNA for the CDR3: TGCGCCAGCAGCGGGTACGGCGAAGCTTTCTTT.